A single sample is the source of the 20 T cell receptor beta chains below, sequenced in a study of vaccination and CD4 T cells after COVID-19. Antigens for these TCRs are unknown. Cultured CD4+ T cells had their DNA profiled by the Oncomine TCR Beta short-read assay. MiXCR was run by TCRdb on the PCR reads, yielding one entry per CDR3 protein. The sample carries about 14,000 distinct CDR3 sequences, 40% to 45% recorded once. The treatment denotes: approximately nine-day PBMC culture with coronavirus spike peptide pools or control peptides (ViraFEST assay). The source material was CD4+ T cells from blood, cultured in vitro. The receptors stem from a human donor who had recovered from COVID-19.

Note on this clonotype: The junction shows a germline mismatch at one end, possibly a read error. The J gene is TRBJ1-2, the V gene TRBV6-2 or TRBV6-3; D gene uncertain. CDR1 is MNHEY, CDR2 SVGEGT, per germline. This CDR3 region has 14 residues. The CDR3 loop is CAGSYQQTPYGYTF. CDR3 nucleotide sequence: TGTGCCGGCAGTTACCAACAGACCCCCTATGGCTACACCTTC.

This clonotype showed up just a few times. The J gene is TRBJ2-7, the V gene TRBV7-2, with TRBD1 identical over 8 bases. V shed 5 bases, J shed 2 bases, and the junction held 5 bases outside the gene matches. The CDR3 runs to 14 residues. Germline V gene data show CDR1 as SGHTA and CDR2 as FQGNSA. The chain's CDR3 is CASSPTGQAYEQYF. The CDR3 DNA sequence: TGTGCCAGCAGCCCCACGGGACAGGCCTACGAGCAGTACTTC.

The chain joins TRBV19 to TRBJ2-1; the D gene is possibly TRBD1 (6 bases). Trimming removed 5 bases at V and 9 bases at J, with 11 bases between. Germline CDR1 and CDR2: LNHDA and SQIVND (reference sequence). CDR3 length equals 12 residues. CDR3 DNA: TGTGCCAGTAGTCGACAGGTTCGTGAGCAGTTCTTC. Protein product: CASSRQVREQFF.

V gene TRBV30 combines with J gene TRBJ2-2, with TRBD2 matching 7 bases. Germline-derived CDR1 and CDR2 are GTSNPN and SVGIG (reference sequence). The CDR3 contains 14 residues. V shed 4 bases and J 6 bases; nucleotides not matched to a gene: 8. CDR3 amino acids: CAWNRGEEAGELFF. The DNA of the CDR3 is TGTGCCTGGAATCGGGGGGAGGAGGCCGGGGAGCTGTTTTTT.

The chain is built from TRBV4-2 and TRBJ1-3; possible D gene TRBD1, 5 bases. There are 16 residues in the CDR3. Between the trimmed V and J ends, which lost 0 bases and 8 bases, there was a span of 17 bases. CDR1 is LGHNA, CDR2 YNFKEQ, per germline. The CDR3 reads CASSQETTRVSDTIYF. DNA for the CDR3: TGTGCCAGCAGCCAAGAGACCACCAGGGTCTCGGACACCATATATTTT.

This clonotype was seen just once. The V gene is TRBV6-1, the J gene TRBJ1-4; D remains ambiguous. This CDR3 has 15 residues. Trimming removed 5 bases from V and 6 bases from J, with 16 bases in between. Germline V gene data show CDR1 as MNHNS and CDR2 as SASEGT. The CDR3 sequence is CASSLLRQTYEKLFF. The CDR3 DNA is TGTGCCAGCAGTCTCCTTCGGCAGACTTATGAAAAACTGTTTTTT.

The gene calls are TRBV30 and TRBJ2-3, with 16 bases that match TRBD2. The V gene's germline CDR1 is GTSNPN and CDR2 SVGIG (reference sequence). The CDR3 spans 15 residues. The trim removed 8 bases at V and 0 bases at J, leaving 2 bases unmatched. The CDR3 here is CAGTSGRASTDTQYF. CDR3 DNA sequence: TGTGCCGGGACTAGCGGGAGGGCTAGCACAGATACGCAGTATTTT.

Here the CDR3 DNA reads TGCGCCAGCAGTCAATCCTCGAGTCCACCCTATGGCTACACCTTC. This encodes CASSQSSSPPYGYTF. The chain has TRBV23-1 and TRBJ1-2, with unresolved D. TRBV23-1 is filed as an ORF, its function uncertain. Trimming left V 0 bases short and J 4 bases short, with 12 bases between. The CDR3 is 15 amino acids.

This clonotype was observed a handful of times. As DNA, the CDR3 is TGTGCCAGTACCGAGCAGGGGGGAGGGCCCCAGCATTTT. This codes for CASTEQGGGPQHF. The genes are TRBV19 and TRBJ1-5, with 7 bases identical to TRBD1. CDR1 and CDR2 from the germline V gene are LNHDA and SQIVND (reference sequence). V lost 7 bases, J lost 9 bases, and 9 bases stayed unmatched. CDR3 size: 13 residues.

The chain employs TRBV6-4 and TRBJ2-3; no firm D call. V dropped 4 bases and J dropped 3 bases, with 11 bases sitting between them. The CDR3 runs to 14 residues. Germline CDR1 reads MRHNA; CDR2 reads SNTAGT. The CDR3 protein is CASSVSAATDTQYF. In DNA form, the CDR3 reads TGTGCCAGCAGTGTGTCAGCCGCGACAGATACGCAGTATTTT.

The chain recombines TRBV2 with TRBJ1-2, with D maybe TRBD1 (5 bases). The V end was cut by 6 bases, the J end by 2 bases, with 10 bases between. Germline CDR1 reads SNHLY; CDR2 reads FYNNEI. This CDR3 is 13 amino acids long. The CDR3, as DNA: TGTGCCAGCAGCGAACGGGGGAACTATGGCTACACCTTC. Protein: CASSERGNYGYTF.

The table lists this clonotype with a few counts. The CDR3 protein is CASSRLAGGLADTQYF. DNA for the CDR3: TGTGCCAGTAGCAGACTAGCGGGAGGTCTAGCAGATACGCAGTATTTT. The rearrangement uses TRBV19 and TRBJ2-3; 13 bases map to TRBD2. Germline V gene data show CDR1 as LNHDA and CDR2 as SQIVND (reference sequence). The CDR3 sequence is 16 residues long. V was clipped by 6 bases and J by 4 bases; unmatched bases: 7.

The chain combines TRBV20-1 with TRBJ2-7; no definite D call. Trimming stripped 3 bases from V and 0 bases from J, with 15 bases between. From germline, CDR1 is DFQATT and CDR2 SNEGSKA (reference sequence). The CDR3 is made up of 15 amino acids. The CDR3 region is CSASRAEKPSYEQYF. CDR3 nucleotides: TGCAGTGCTAGTAGGGCAGAGAAACCCTCCTACGAGCAGTACTTC.

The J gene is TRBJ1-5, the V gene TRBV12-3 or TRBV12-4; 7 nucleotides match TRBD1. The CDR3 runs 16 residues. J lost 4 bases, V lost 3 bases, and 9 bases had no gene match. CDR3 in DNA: TGTGCCAGCAGTTTTAGGCAGGGGGGCGCGAATCAGCCCCAGCATTTT. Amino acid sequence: CASSFRQGGANQPQHF.

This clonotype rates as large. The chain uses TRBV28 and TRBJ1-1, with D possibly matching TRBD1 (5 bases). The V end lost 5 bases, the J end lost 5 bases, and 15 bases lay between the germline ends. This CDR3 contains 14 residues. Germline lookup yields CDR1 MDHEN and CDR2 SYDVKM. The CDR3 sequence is CASSPQVGGTEAFF. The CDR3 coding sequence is TGTGCCAGCAGTCCTCAGGTGGGGGGGACTGAAGCTTTCTTT.

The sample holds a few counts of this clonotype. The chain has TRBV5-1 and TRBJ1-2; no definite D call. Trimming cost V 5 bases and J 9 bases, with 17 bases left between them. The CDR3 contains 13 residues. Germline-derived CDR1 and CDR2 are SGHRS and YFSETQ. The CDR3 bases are TGCGCCAGCAGAGGATCAGGCGTAGAGAGCTACACCTTC. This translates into CASRGSGVESYTF.

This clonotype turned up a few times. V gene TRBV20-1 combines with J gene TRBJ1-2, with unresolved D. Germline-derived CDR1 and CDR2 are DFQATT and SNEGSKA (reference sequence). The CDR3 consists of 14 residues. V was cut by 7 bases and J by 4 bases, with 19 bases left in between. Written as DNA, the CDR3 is TGCAGTGTCCACGGAATCCTGAGTACCTATGGCTACACCTTC. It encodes CSVHGILSTYGYTF.

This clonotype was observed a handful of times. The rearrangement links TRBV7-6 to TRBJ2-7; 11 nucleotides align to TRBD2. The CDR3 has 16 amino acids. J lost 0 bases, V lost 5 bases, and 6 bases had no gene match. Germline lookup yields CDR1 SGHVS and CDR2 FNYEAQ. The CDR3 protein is CASSRSGTSGSYEQYF. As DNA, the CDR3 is TGTGCCAGCAGCCGTTCAGGGACTAGCGGCTCCTACGAGCAGTACTTC.

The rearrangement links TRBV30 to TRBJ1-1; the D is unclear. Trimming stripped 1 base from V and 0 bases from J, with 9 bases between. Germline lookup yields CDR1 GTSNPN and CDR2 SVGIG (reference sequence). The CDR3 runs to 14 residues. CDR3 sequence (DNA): TGTGCCTGGAGTGCCGGGCGGCTGAACACTGAAGCTTTCTTT. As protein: CAWSAGRLNTEAFF.

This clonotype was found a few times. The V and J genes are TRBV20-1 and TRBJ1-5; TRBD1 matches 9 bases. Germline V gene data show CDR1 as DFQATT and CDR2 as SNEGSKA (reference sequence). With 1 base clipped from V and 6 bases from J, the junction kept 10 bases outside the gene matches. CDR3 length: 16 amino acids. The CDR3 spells CSARAQGQGAGQPQHF. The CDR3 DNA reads TGCAGTGCTAGAGCCCAGGGACAGGGAGCAGGTCAGCCCCAGCATTTT.